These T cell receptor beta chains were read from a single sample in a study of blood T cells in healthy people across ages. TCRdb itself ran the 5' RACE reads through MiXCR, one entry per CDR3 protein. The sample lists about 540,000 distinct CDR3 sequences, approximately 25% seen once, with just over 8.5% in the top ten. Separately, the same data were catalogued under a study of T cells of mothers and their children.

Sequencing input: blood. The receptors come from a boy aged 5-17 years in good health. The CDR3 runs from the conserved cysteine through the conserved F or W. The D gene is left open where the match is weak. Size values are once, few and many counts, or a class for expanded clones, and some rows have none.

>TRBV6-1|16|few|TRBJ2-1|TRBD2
CASAGGFPRYYNEQFF
TGTGCCAGCGCGGGGGGCTTTCCTCGATACTACAATGAGCAGTTCTTC
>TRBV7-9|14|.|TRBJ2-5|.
CASSLTTLGETQYF
TGTGCCAGCAGCTTAACCACTCTGGGAGAGACCCAGTACTTC
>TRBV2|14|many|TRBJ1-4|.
CASSLTGSGEKLFF
TGTGCCAGCAGTTTAACAGGGTCTGGCGAAAAACTGTTTTTT
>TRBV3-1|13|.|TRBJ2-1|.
CASSQVGGNEQFF
TGTGCCAGCAGCCAAGTGGGGGGCAATGAGCAGTTCTTC
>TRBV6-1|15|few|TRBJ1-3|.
CASSPTRASGNTIYF
TGTGCCAGCAGTCCAACCCGGGCCTCTGGAAACACCATATATTTT
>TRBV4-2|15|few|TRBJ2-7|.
CASSQAGRQRVEQYF
TGTGCCAGCAGCCAAGCGGGACGCCAGAGAGTCGAGCAGTACTTC
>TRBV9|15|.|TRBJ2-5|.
CASSVRPDDRETQYF
TGTGCCAGCAGCGTCCGACCGGACGACCGAGAGACCCAGTACTTC
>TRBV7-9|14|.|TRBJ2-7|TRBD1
CASSPGRTGTEQYF
TGTGCCAGCAGCCCTGGGCGGACAGGGACCGAGCAGTACTTC
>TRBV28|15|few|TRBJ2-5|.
CASSSSKDYQETQYF
TGTGCCAGCAGTTCATCTAAGGACTACCAAGAGACCCAGTACTTC
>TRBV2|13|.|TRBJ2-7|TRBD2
CASNLAGDYEQYF
TGTGCCAGCAACCTAGCGGGAGACTACGAGCAGTACTTC
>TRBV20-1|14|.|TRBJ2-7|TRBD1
CSARADRDFYEQYF
TGCAGTGCTAGAGCGGACAGGGATTTCTACGAGCAGTACTTC
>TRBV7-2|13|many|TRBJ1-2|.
CASSLGPSGGYTF
TGTGCCAGCAGTTTGGGCCCCTCGGGTGGCTACACCTTC
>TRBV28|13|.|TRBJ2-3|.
CASSLSQGRTQYF
TGTGCCAGCAGTTTATCCCAGGGGCGGACGCAGTATTTT
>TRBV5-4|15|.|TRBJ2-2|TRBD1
CASSDRTGGTGELFF
TGTGCCAGCAGCGATAGGACAGGAGGCACCGGGGAGCTGTTTTTT
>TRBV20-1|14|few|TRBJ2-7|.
CSAPDGRTGYEQYF
TGCAGTGCTCCGGACGGACGGACCGGCTACGAGCAGTACTTC
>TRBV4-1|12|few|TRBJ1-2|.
CASSRSRGGYTF
TGCGCCAGCAGCCGAAGCAGGGGTGGCTACACCTTC
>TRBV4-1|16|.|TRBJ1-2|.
CASSQQPLRGNYGYTF
TGCGCCAGCAGCCAACAACCGCTCAGGGGTAACTATGGCTACACCTTC